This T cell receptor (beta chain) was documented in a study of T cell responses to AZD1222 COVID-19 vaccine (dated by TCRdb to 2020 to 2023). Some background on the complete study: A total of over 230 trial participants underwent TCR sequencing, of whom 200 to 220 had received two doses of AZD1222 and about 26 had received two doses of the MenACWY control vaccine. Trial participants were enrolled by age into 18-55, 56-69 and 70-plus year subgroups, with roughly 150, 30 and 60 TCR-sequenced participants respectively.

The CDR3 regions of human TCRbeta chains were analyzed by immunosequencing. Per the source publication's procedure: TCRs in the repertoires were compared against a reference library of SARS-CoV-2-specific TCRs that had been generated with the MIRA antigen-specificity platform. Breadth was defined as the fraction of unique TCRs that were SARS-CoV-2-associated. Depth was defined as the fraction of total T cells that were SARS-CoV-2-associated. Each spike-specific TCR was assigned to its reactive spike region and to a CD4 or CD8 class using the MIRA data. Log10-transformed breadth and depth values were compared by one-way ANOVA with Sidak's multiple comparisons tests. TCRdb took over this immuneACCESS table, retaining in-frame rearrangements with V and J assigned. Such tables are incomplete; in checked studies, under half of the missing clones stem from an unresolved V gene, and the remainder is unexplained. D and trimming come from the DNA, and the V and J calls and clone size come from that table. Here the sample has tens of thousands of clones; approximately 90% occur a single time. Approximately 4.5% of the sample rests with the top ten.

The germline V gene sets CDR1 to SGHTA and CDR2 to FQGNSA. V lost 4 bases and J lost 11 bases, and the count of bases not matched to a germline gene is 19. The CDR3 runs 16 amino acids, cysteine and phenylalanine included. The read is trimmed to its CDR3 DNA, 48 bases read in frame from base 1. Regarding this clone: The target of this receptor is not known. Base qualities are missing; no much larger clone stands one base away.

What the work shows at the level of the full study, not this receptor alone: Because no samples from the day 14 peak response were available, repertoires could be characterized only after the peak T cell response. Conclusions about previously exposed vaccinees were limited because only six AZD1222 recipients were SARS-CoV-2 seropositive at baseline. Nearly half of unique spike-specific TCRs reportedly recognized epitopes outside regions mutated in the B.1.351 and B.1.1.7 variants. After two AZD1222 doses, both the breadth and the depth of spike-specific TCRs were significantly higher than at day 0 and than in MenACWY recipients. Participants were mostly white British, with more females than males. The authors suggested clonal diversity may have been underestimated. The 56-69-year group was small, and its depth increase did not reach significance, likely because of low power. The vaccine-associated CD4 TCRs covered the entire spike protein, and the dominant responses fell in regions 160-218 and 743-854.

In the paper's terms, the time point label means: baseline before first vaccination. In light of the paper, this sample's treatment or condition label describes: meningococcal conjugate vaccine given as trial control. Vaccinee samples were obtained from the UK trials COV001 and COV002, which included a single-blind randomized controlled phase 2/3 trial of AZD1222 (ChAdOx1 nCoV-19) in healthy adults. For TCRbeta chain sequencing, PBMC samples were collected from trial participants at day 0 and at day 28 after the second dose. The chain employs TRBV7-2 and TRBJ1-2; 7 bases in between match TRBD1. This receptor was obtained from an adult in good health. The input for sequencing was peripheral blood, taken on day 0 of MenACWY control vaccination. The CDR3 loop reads CASSWGSTGQGLRYTF. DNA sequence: TGTGCCAGCAGCTGGGGTTCGACAGGGCAGGGGTTGCGATACACCTTC. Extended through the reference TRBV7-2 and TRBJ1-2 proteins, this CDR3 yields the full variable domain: GAGVSQSPSNKVTEKGKDVELRCDPISGHTALYWYRQSLGQGLEFLIYFQGNSAPDKSGLPSDRFSAERTGGSVSTLTIQRTQQEDSAVYLCASSWGSTGQGLRYTFGSGTRLTVV.